This TCR beta chain was identified in a study of CD8 T cells in ankylosing spondylitis. General observations from the study: A subset of motif variants has previously been described in the synovial fluid and blood of reactive arthritis. Disease-associated clones were reportedly significantly overrepresented in matched ankylosing spondylitis synovial fluid. Clones that were linked to disease were CD8+ and were relatively rare in peripheral blood. In ankylosing spondylitis blood, a motif of roughly 8 highly homologous TCR beta variants appeared characteristic.

With respect to this clonotype: What it binds is unknown.

Construction of TCR beta libraries was performed using quantitative 5'-RACE with molecular barcodes. One entry per CDR3 protein, called by TCRdb with MiXCR from the 5' RACE reads. The sample shows roughly 700,000 distinct CDR3 sequences, 19% of them seen only once. This CDR3 region has 16 residues. J gave up 4 bases and V 4 bases, and 12 bases lay outside the gene matches. From germline, CDR1 is DFQATT and CDR2 SNEGSKA (reference sequence). V and J are TRBV20-1 and TRBJ2-3; TRBD1 matches at 9 bases. The sample comprised blood, either unsorted or a sorted T cell fraction (not recorded which). This clonotype was obtained from a male donor with ankylosing spondylitis. CDR3 in DNA: TGCAGTGCTAAAGGACTCGACAGGGGGGATGCAGATACGCAGTATTTT. Its translation is CSAKGLDRGDADTQYF.